The 9 T cell receptor beta chains reported below all come from one sample, sequenced in a study of patients and donors after allogeneic stem cell transplantation. From the RT-PCR reads, TCRdb called clonotypes with MiXCR, one entry per CDR3 protein. The sample gives some 960,000 distinct CDR3 sequences, more than 15% of which show up once; 6% is in the top ten. Sample: blood, either unsorted or a sorted T cell fraction (not recorded which). Receptors were obtained from a human donor who was either an allogeneic HSCT recipient or a stem cell or donor lymphocyte infusion donor (not recorded which). It is not recorded whose cells these are; they may come from a transplant donor.

The chain employs TRBV6-1 and TRBJ1-1; the D gene is possibly TRBD1 (6 bases). Per germline, CDR1 MNHNS and CDR2 SASEGT. V lost 6 bases and J lost 5, with 16 bases in between. The CDR3 is 14 amino acids. This chain's CDR3 is CASSLTGRETEAFF. CDR3 DNA sequence: TGTGCCAGCAGCCTAACAGGGCGGGAGACTGAAGCTTTCTTT.

This clonotype was picked up a small number of times. One junction end disagrees with the germline gene, perhaps due to a read error. V gene TRBV12-3 or TRBV12-4 combines with J gene TRBJ1-1, with 10 bases that match TRBD1. This CDR3 has 14 amino acids. CDR3 sequence: CASRPGQGNPEAFF. CDR3 coding DNA: TGTGCCAGCAGGCCGGGACAGGGGAACCCTGAAGCTTTCTTT.

In its sample, this clonotype was seen a few times. The rearrangement uses TRBV5-4 and TRBJ2-1; D gene ambiguous. Trimming pared 1 base from V and 6 bases from J, leaving 26 bases between. The germline gives CDR1 SGHNT, CDR2 YYREEE (reference sequence). This CDR3 region has 19 residues. CDR3: CASSLLVEPAHSNFNEQFF. The CDR3 DNA reads as TGTGCCAGCAGCTTGTTGGTGGAACCAGCCCATTCAAATTTCAATGAGCAGTTCTTC. Full variable domain (rest looked up from reference TRBV5-4 and TRBJ2-1): ETGVTQSPTHLIKTRGQQVTLRCSSQSGHNTVSWYQQALGQGPQFIFQYYREEENGRGNFPPRFSGLQFPNYSSELNVNALELDDSALYLCASSLLVEPAHSNFNEQFFGPGTRLTVL.

The V and J genes are TRBV12-5 and TRBJ2-7, with unresolved D. The CDR3 totals 12 residues. Trimming removed 2 bases at V and 3 bases at J, with 5 bases between. The germline CDR1 and CDR2 sequences are LGHNT and FRNRAP. CDR3 in amino acids: CASGLLNYEQYF. The CDR3 DNA reads TGTGCTAGTGGTTTGCTCAACTACGAGCAGTACTTC.

This chain connects TRBV19 to TRBJ2-1, with TRBD2 matching over 11 bases. V lost 5 bases to trimming and J lost 2 bases; unmatched junction nucleotides: 14. The CDR3 sequence is 19 residues long. CDR1 is LNHDA, CDR2 SQIVND, per germline (reference sequence). CDR3 bases: TGTGCCAGTAGTTCGCCGGGACTAGCGGTCCCAGCACCCTACAATGAGCAGTTCTTC. Residues: CASSSPGLAVPAPYNEQFF. The full variable domain, its missing parts supplied by reference TRBV19 and TRBJ2-1, is DGGITQSPKYLFRKEGQNVTLSCEQNLNHDAMYWYRQDPGQGLRLIYYSQIVNDFQKGDIAEGYSVSREKKESFPLTVTSAQKNPTAFYLCASSSPGLAVPAPYNEQFFGPGTRLTVL.

The chain employs TRBV4-2 and TRBJ1-2; D is perhaps TRBD1 (6 bases). The V end lost 0 bases, the J end lost 4 bases, and 9 bases lay between the germline ends. The CDR3 has 14 residues. CDR1 and CDR2 from the germline V gene are LGHNA and YNFKEQ. The CDR3 sequence: CASSQEIGGYGYTF. The CDR3 nucleotides read TGTGCCAGCAGCCAAGAGATAGGGGGCTATGGCTACACCTTC.

This clonotype has just a few counts. The V and J genes are TRBV20-1 and TRBJ1-5; 12 nucleotides align to TRBD1. The CDR3 is 16 amino acids. CDR1 and CDR2 (germline): DFQATT, SNEGSKA (reference sequence). V lost 0 bases, J lost 6 bases, and 6 bases stayed unmatched. The CDR3, as DNA: TGCAGTGCTAGAGAAACGGGGGGACAGGGGGCTCAGCCCCAGCATTTT. Protein: CSARETGGQGAQPQHF.

This clonotype was seen a single time. This chain links TRBV2 with TRBJ2-5; TRBD1 aligns across 7 bases. Germline V lookup: CDR1 SNHLY, CDR2 FYNNEI. The CDR3 length is 14 residues. V lost 7 bases, J lost 4 bases, and 9 bases stayed unmatched. The DNA for the CDR3 is TGTGCCAGCACAAATAGGGGGCGGCGAGAGACCCAGTACTTC. It translates to CASTNRGRRETQYF.

Only a few counts were recorded for this clonotype. This chain joins TRBV29-1 and TRBJ1-4; 7 bases fit TRBD1. Germline CDR1 SQVTM, CDR2 ANQGSEA. The CDR3 is 13 residues long. J lost 6 bases, V lost 7 bases, and 8 bases had no gene match. The CDR3 spells CSAKTGWDEKLFF. The CDR3 DNA reads as TGCAGCGCTAAGACAGGGTGGGATGAAAAACTGTTTTTT.